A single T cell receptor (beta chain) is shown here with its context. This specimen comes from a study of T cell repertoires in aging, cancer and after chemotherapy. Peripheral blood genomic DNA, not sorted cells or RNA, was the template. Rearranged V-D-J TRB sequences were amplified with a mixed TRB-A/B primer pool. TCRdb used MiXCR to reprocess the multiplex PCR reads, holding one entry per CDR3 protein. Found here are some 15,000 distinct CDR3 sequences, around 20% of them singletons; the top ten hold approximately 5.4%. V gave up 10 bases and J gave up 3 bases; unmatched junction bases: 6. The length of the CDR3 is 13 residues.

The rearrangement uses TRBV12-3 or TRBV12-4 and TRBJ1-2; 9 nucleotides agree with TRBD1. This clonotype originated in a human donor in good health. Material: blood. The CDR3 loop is CATRTGVDYGYTF. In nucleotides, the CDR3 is TGTGCCACCAGGACAGGGGTTGACTATGGCTACACCTTC.